Below are 20 T cell receptor beta chains sequenced from a single sample in a study of blood T cell repertoires in COVID-19. Profiled with immunoSEQ multiplex PCR; TCRdb holds only in-frame clones, not every one. The sample yields 140,000 or so clones, 88% seen once. The sample was peripheral blood. Receptors were obtained from a man aged 55 to 70 with active or convalescent COVID-19.

Concerning this clone: At one end the junction does not follow the germline gene, possibly because of a read error. This chain joins TRBV7-7 and TRBJ2-5; 11 bases agree with TRBD2. Germline V lookup: CDR1 SSHAT, CDR2 FNYEAQ (reference sequence). This CDR3 has 16 residues. The CDR3 nucleotides read TGTGCTAGCAGCTTCAGAGTAGCGGGAGGGTCGGAGACCCAGTACTTC. It yields the protein CASSFRVAGGSETQYF.

The V gene is TRBV19, the J gene TRBJ2-1; possible D gene TRBD1, 6 bases. CDR3 size: 15 residues. The germline gives CDR1 LNHDA, CDR2 SQIVND (reference sequence). Between the trimmed V and J ends, which lost 6 bases and 1 base, there was a span of 13 bases. The CDR3 DNA sequence: TGTGCCAGTAGCCGAGCAGGGGTTTCCTACAATGAGCAGTTCTTC. Its protein product is CASSRAGVSYNEQFF.

This chain links TRBV19 with TRBJ2-7; TRBD2 aligns across 8 bases. From germline, CDR1 is LNHDA and CDR2 SQIVND (reference sequence). The CDR3 runs 14 residues. The trim removed 0 bases at V and 11 bases at J, leaving 9 bases unmatched. The CDR3 bases are TGTGCCAGTAGTATAGATGGAGCTAGCGGGCCCAAGTACTTC. This gives the protein CASSIDGASGPKYF. Full variable domain (missing parts from reference TRBV19 and TRBJ2-7): DGGITQSPKYLFRKEGQNVTLSCEQNLNHDAMYWYRQDPGQGLRLIYYSQIVNDFQKGDIAEGYSVSREKKESFPLTVTSAQKNPTAFYLCASSIDGASGPKYFGPGTRLTVT.

The chain has TRBV5-4 and TRBJ2-1, with TRBD2 matching over 10 bases. The CDR3 contains 17 residues. CDR1 is SGHNT, CDR2 YYREEE, per germline (reference sequence). The trim removed 4 bases at V and 3 bases at J, leaving 10 bases unmatched. CDR3 protein: CASSHTAGTSVYNEQFF. The CDR3 nucleotides are TGTGCCAGCAGCCACACTGCCGGGACTAGCGTCTACAATGAGCAGTTCTTC.

This chain joins TRBV6-5 and TRBJ1-2, with D tentatively TRBD1 (6 bases). In germline, CDR1 is MNHEY, CDR2 SVGAGI. The CDR3 has 14 residues. V dropped 6 bases and J dropped 4 bases, with 15 bases sitting between them. CDR3 region: CASSPRGGVYGYTF. CDR3 DNA sequence: TGTGCCAGCAGCCCCAGGGGAGGGGTCTATGGCTACACCTTC.

The chain joins TRBV29-1 to TRBJ2-5; 11 bases are a match to TRBD2. Germline V lookup: CDR1 SQVTM, CDR2 ANQGSEA. This CDR3 has 14 residues. V was clipped by 4 bases and J by 5 bases; unmatched bases: 6. CDR3 sequence: CSVVRSSGGETQYF. The CDR3 DNA is TGCAGCGTTGTCAGATCTAGCGGGGGGGAGACCCAGTACTTC.

The V and J genes are TRBV18 and TRBJ1-5; D not resolved. The CDR3 is 15 residues long. Germline V lookup: CDR1 KGHSH, CDR2 LQKENI. V lost 6 bases and J 2 bases, leaving 14 bases between the germline ends. CDR3 sequence: CASSSGGAGNQPQHF. The CDR3 nucleotides read TGTGCCAGCTCTTCTGGAGGAGCGGGCAATCAGCCCCAGCATTTT.

The gene calls are TRBV5-1 and TRBJ1-2; TRBD1 agrees at 7 bases. The germline V gene has CDR1 SGHRS and CDR2 YFSETQ. The CDR3 loop spans 12 amino acids. V shed 4 bases, J shed 4 bases, and the junction held 1 base outside the gene matches. The CDR3 DNA is TGCGCCAGCAGCCGGGACAGCTATGGCTACACCTTC. Amino acids: CASSRDSYGYTF.

This clone was observed a handful of times. The chain carries TRBV28 and TRBJ1-5; D unresolved. Germline V gene data show CDR1 as MDHEN and CDR2 as SYDVKM. The CDR3 covers 14 residues. V was clipped by 0 bases and J by 2 bases, with 5 bases between them. DNA for the CDR3: TGTGCCAGCAGTTTATGGGGCGGCAATCAGCCCCAGCATTTT. Its protein product is CASSLWGGNQPQHF.

This clone appeared a single time. The CDR3 DNA follows: TGTGCCAGCACCGCGGACAGGGTTCGTCAGTACTTC. This codes for CASTADRVRQYF. The chain links TRBV28 to TRBJ2-7; 8 nucleotides match TRBD1. This CDR3 has 12 residues. After removal of 7 bases from V and 10 bases from J, the junction contained 9 bases not matched to a gene. Germline V gene sequence: CDR1 MDHEN, CDR2 SYDVKM.

The CDR3 sequence is CASSTMGLGRNEQFF. The DNA of the CDR3 is TGTGCCAGTAGTACTATGGGACTTGGGCGCAATGAGCAGTTCTTC. This chain connects TRBV19 to TRBJ2-1, with a weak D call TRBD2 (6 bases). Per germline, CDR1 LNHDA and CDR2 SQIVND (reference sequence). The CDR3 contains 15 residues. V lost 4 bases and J 6 bases, leaving 16 bases between the germline ends.

Here the CDR3 DNA reads TGTGCCAGCAGTTCCCGGGGGGGACTAGCGGTCTCTGGGGCCAACGTCCTGACTTTC. Translated: CASSSRGGLAVSGANVLTF. The chain couples TRBV27 to TRBJ2-6; 11 bases line up with TRBD2. J was trimmed by 0 bases and V by 4 bases; bases with no gene match: 8. The CDR3 is 19 residues long. From germline, CDR1 is MNHEY and CDR2 SMNVEV (reference sequence).

The rearrangement uses TRBV28 and TRBJ2-4; tentative D call: TRBD1 (5 bases). The V gene lost 4 bases and the J gene lost 2 bases, with 9 bases spanning the gap. The CDR3 totals 14 residues. Germline CDR1 reads MDHEN; CDR2 reads SYDVKM. CDR3 in amino acids: CASSYGATKNIQYF. The CDR3 bases are TGTGCCAGCAGTTATGGGGCCACCAAAAACATTCAGTACTTC.

The J gene is TRBJ2-1, the V gene TRBV4-1, with D perhaps matching TRBD1 (6 bases). This CDR3 comprises 15 residues. The V end lost 1 base, the J end lost 0 bases, and 7 bases lay between the germline ends. The germline CDR1 and CDR2 sequences are MGHRA and YSYEKL. For the CDR3, the DNA is TGCGCCAGCAGCCAAGGAGGGGGCTCCTACAATGAGCAGTTCTTC. Its protein product is CASSQGGGSYNEQFF.

DNA of the CDR3: TGTGCCTGGAGTCACCAGGGATCTTTCAACACTGAAGCTTTCTTT. Amino acids: CAWSHQGSFNTEAFF. The chain is built from TRBV30 and TRBJ1-1; D perhaps matches TRBD1 (5 bases). V shed 2 bases and J shed 2 bases, with 15 bases lying between them. This CDR3 has 15 residues. Per the germline V gene, CDR1 is GTSNPN and CDR2 is SVGIG (reference sequence).

The chain is built from TRBV19 and TRBJ1-1, with unresolved D. V was trimmed by 5 bases and J by 3 bases, leaving 13 bases between them. CDR3 size: 14 residues. Germline loops: CDR1 LNHDA, CDR2 SQIVND (reference sequence). CDR3 protein: CASSGSRRDTEAFF. The CDR3 DNA is TGTGCCAGTAGTGGCAGCCGGCGGGACACTGAAGCTTTCTTT.

The chain links TRBV5-8 to TRBJ2-1; possible D gene TRBD2, 5 bases. CDR3 size: 14 residues. Trimming took off 4 bases at V and 7 bases at J, with 15 bases between the two ends. CDR1 and CDR2 from the germline V gene are SGHTS and YDEGEE. Here the CDR3 reads CASSRNREFNEQFF. CDR3 nucleotide sequence: TGTGCCAGCAGCCGAAATAGGGAGTTTAATGAGCAGTTCTTC.

The genes are TRBV9 and TRBJ2-7; 15 bases match TRBD2. After removal of 4 bases from V and 3 bases from J, the junction contained 5 bases not matched to a gene. CDR3 length: 16 residues. Germline V CDR1 and CDR2: SGDLS, YYNGEE. The DNA of the CDR3 is TGTGCCAGCAGCCCAGGACTAGCGGGAGGGCGCTACGAGCAGTACTTC. Protein: CASSPGLAGGRYEQYF.

This clone was detected a few times. The V gene is TRBV7-8, the J gene TRBJ1-5; D might be TRBD1 (6 bases). The CDR3 has 16 residues. Germline assignment: CDR1 SGHVS and CDR2 FQNEAQ. Trimming removed 5 bases from V and 1 base from J, with 15 bases in between. CDR3 sequence reads: CASSNGRDTSNQPQHF. The CDR3 DNA is TGTGCCAGCAGCAACGGCCGGGACACAAGCAATCAGCCCCAGCATTTT.

V gene TRBV3-1 (or the pseudogene TRBV3-2) combines with J gene TRBJ2-7; no definite D call. There are 11 residues in the CDR3. Trimming removed 1 base from V and 6 bases from J, with 4 bases in between. The germline gives CDR1 LGHDT, CDR2 YNNKEL (reference sequence). The CDR3 is CASSQAREQYF. DNA for the CDR3: TGTGCCAGCAGCCAAGCCCGCGAGCAGTACTTC.